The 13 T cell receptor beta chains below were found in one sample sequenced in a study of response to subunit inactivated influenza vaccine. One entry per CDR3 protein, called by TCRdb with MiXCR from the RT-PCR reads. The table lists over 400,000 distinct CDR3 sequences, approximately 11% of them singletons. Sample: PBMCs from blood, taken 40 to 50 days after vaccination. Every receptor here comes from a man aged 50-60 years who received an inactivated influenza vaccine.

CDR3 amino acids: CASSVSGSVHNEQFF. In nucleotides, the CDR3 is TGTGCCAGCAGCGTAAGCGGGAGTGTGCACAATGAGCAGTTCTTC. The V and J genes are TRBV9 and TRBJ2-1; TRBD2 aligns across 8 bases. This CDR3 has 15 residues. In germline, CDR1 is SGDLS, CDR2 YYNGEE. J gave up 5 bases and V 1 base, and 5 bases lay outside the gene matches.

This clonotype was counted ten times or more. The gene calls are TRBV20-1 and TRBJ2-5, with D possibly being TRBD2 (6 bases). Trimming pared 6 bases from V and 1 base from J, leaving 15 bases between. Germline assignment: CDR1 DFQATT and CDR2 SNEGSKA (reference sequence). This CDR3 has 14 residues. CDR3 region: CSATRTSSQETQYF. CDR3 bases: TGCAGTGCCACCCGCACTAGCAGCCAAGAGACCCAGTACTTC.

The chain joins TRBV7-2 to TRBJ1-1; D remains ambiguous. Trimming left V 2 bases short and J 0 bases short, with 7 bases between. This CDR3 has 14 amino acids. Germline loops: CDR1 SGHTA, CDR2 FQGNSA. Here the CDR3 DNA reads TGTGCCAGCAGCTTAAGTCAGATGAACACTGAAGCTTTCTTT. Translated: CASSLSQMNTEAFF.

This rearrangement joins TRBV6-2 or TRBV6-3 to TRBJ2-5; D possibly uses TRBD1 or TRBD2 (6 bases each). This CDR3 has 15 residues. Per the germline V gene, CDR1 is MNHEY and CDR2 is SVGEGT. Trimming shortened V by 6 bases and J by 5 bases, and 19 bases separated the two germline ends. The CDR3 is CASRPSGTQGETQYF. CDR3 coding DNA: TGTGCCAGCAGACCGTCAGGGACTCAGGGGGAGACCCAGTACTTC.

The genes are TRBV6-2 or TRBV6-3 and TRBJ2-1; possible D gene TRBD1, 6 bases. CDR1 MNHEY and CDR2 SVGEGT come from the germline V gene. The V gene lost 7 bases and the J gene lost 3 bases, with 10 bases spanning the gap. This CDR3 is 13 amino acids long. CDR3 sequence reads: CASNRDNYNEQFF. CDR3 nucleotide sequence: TGTGCCAGCAACAGGGATAACTACAATGAGCAGTTCTTC.

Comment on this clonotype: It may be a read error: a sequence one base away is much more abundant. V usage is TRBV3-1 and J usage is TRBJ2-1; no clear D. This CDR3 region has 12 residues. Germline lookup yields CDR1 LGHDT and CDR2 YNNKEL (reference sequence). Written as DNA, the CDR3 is TGTGTCAGCAGCCACTCCTACAATGAGCAGTTCTTC. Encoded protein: CVSSHSYNEQFF.

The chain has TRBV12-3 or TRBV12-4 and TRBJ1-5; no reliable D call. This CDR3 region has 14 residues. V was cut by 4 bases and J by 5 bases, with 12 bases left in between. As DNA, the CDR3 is TGTGCCAGCAGTTCTACCGGTTTTGATCAGCCCCAGCATTTT. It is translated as CASSSTGFDQPQHF.

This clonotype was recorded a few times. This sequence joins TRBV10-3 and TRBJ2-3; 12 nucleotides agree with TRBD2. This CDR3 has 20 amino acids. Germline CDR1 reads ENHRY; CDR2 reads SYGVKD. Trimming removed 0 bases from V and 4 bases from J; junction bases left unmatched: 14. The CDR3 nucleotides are TGTGCCATCAGTGAGTCGATCGGGCTAGCGGGGGGGTATCCCCCAGATACGCAGTATTTT. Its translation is CAISESIGLAGGYPPDTQYF.

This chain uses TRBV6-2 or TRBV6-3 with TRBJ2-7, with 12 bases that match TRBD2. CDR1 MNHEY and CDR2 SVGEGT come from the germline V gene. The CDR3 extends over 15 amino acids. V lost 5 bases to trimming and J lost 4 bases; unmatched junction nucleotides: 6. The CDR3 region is CASSDGLAGRYEQYF. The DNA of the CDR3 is TGTGCCAGCAGTGACGGACTAGCGGGAAGGTACGAGCAGTACTTC.

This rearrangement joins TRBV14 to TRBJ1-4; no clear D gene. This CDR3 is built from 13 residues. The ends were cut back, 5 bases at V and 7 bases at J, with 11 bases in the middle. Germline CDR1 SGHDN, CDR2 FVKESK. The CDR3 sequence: CASSIWGGEKLFF. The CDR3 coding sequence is TGTGCCAGCAGCATATGGGGAGGTGAAAAACTGTTTTTT.

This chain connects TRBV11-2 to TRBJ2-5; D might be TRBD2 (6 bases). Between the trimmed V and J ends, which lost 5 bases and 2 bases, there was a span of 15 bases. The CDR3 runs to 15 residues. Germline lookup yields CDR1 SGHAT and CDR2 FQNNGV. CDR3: CASSPLGLQQETQYF. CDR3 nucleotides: TGTGCCAGCAGCCCCCTCGGACTACAACAAGAGACCCAGTACTTC.

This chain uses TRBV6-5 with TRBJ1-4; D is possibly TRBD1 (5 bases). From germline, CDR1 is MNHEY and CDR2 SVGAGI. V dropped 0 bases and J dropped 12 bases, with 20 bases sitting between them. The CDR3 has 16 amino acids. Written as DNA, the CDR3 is TGTGCCAGCAGTTACTCGCGGAGGGGCGCCGCCTCGGAACTGTTTTTT. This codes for CASSYSRRGAASELFF.

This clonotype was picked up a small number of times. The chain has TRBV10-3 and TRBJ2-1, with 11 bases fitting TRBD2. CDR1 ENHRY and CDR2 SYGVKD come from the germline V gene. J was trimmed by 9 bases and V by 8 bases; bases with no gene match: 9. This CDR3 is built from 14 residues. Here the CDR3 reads CAIGNSGGVFEQFF. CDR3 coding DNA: TGTGCCATCGGTAATAGCGGGGGGGTTTTTGAGCAGTTCTTC.